Each of the 31 T cell receptor beta chains below was sequenced from the same sample in a study of blood T cell repertoires in COVID-19 (dated by TCRdb to about 2020). Library creation used the immunoSEQ multiplex PCR assay. TCRdb obtained this table from immuneACCESS and retained in-frame rearrangements with V and J assigned. These tables miss some clones; where compared with another copy, unresolved V genes account for less than half of the shortfall, and the remainder is unexplained. A total of over 50,000 clones appear in this sample, 85% to 90% of them only once. Roughly a tenth of the sample goes to the ten largest clones. Sample: peripheral blood. The receptors originated from a human donor in a cohort sampled during active COVID-19.

The chain carries TRBV4-1 and TRBJ2-1, with 10 bases matching TRBD2. This CDR3 is built from 18 residues. The germline gives CDR1 MGHRA, CDR2 YSYEKL. V shed 4 bases, J shed 0 bases, and the junction held 9 bases outside the gene matches. CDR3 sequence reads: CASSLGGSSGSSYNEQFF. For the CDR3, the DNA is TGCGCCAGCAGCCTCGGAGGGTCTAGCGGGAGCTCCTACAATGAGCAGTTCTTC.

The chain joins TRBV5-1 to TRBJ2-2; 9 nucleotides line up with TRBD1. Germline CDR1 and CDR2: SGHRS and YFSETQ. V trimming: 2 bases; J trimming: 4 bases; junction bases outside the gene matches: 3. The CDR3 runs to 15 residues. The CDR3 coding sequence is TGCGCCAGCAGCTTCAGGACAGGGGCCACCGGGGAGCTGTTTTTT. This codes for CASSFRTGATGELFF.

V and J are TRBV5-5 and TRBJ2-7, with D tentatively TRBD2 (5 bases). This CDR3 spans 14 amino acids. Germline loops: CDR1 SGHKS, CDR2 YYEKEE (reference sequence). The germline V and J ends were trimmed by 0 bases and 5 bases, with 12 bases remaining between them. Here the CDR3 DNA reads TGTGCCAGCAGCTTGGGAGGGAGTGTCGACGAGCAGTACTTC. It codes for CASSLGGSVDEQYF.

The V and J genes are TRBV18 and TRBJ1-2; 8 bases are a match to TRBD1. The CDR3 covers 12 residues. Germline loops: CDR1 KGHSH, CDR2 LQKENI. Trimming cost V 4 bases and J 10 bases; bases outside gene matches: 5. This CDR3 is CASSLGQVDYTF. The CDR3, as DNA: TGTGCCAGCTCACTGGGACAGGTGGACTACACCTTC.

This clone showed up just a few times. The J gene is TRBJ2-4, the V gene TRBV7-9; TRBD1 might be the D (5 bases). The CDR3 has 16 residues. V lost 5 bases to trimming and J lost 1 base, with 15 bases between them. Germline V gene data show CDR1 as SEHNR and CDR2 as FQNEAQ (reference sequence). This CDR3 is CASSPPGYRAKNIQYF. DNA for the CDR3: TGTGCCAGCAGCCCTCCAGGGTATCGTGCCAAAAACATTCAGTACTTC.

The J gene is TRBJ2-5, the V gene TRBV7-2; D perhaps matches TRBD1 (6 bases). Germline V lookup: CDR1 SGHTA, CDR2 FQGNSA. The V gene lost 3 bases and the J gene lost 0 bases, with 14 bases spanning the gap. The CDR3 contains 16 residues. The CDR3 sequence: CASSFRQVGYQETQYF. CDR3 DNA sequence: TGTGCCAGCAGCTTTAGACAGGTGGGGTACCAAGAGACCCAGTACTTC.

V is TRBV6-5 and J is TRBJ1-5; 7 bases are shared with TRBD1. Germline V lookup: CDR1 MNHEY, CDR2 SVGAGI. V trimming: 2 bases; J trimming: 6 bases; junction bases outside the gene matches: 4. The length of the CDR3 is 14 residues. CDR3 region: CASSYTDRAQPQHF. The CDR3 DNA reads as TGTGCCAGCAGTTACACCGACAGGGCTCAGCCCCAGCATTTT.

The chain has TRBV4-1 and TRBJ2-1; 10 nucleotides match TRBD1. The trim removed 1 base at V and 2 bases at J, leaving 2 bases unmatched. The CDR3 covers 16 residues. Germline V lookup: CDR1 MGHRA, CDR2 YSYEKL. CDR3 region: CASSQAGTGAYNEQFF. CDR3 in DNA: TGCGCCAGCAGCCAAGCCGGGACAGGGGCCTACAATGAGCAGTTCTTC.

The chain links TRBV28 to TRBJ2-3; TRBD2 agrees at 7 bases. The germline V gene has CDR1 MDHEN and CDR2 SYDVKM. V was clipped by 8 bases and J by 2 bases; unmatched bases: 13. This CDR3 comprises 16 residues. As DNA, the CDR3 is TGTGCCAGCTTAGGGGAGGGGTCACTACTCACAGATACGCAGTATTTT. Translating it yields CASLGEGSLLTDTQYF.

This clone was recorded a few times. This chain links TRBV6-4 with TRBJ2-7, with D possibly being TRBD1 (5 bases). Germline CDR1 MRHNA, CDR2 SNTAGT. The V gene lost 4 bases and the J gene lost 6 bases, with 13 bases spanning the gap. The CDR3 covers 13 residues. The CDR3 sequence: CASSGGPGREQYF. In DNA form, the CDR3 reads TGTGCCAGCAGTGGGGGTCCAGGGCGCGAGCAGTACTTC.

The chain has TRBV25-1 and TRBJ2-1, with 9 bases matching TRBD2. With 3 bases clipped from V and 5 bases from J, the junction kept 8 bases outside the gene matches. The CDR3 loop spans 16 amino acids. In germline, CDR1 is MGHDK, CDR2 SYGVNS. The CDR3 coding sequence is TGTGCCAGCAGTGAGCCCGGGACTAGCAGGGACAATGAGCAGTTCTTC. This encodes CASSEPGTSRDNEQFF. Variable domain in full (rest from reference TRBV25-1 and TRBJ2-1): EADIYQTPRYLVIGTGKKITLECSQTMGHDKMYWYQQDPGMELHLIHYSYGVNSTEKGDLSSESTVSRIRTEHFPLTLESARPSHTSQYLCASSEPGTSRDNEQFFGPGTRLTVL.

The J gene is TRBJ2-7, the V gene TRBV2; 9 bases are a match to TRBD1. V lost 6 bases to trimming and J lost 7 bases; unmatched junction nucleotides: 10. The CDR3 is 14 residues long. Germline V gene data show CDR1 as SNHLY and CDR2 as FYNNEI. CDR3 DNA: TGTGCCAGCAGAACCGGGACAGGGTCAAGGGAGCAGTACTTC. Protein product: CASRTGTGSREQYF.

The chain uses TRBV18 and TRBJ2-1; TRBD2 matches at 8 bases. CDR3 length: 16 amino acids. Germline V gives CDR1 KGHSH, CDR2 LQKENI. V shed 3 bases, J shed 5 bases, and the junction held 9 bases outside the gene matches. The CDR3 DNA sequence: TGTGCCAGCTCACCGACAACTAGCGGAGATCACAATGAGCAGTTCTTC. Its translation: CASSPTTSGDHNEQFF.

The rearrangement joins TRBV7-2 to TRBJ2-1; possibly TRBD2 for D (6 bases). Trimming took off 1 base at V and 0 bases at J, with 10 bases between the two ends. The CDR3 extends over 16 amino acids. The V gene's germline CDR1 is SGHTA and CDR2 FQGNSA. The CDR3: CASSLVVAASYNEQFF. The CDR3 DNA follows: TGTGCCAGCAGCTTAGTGGTAGCGGCCTCCTACAATGAGCAGTTCTTC. The full variable domain, completed using reference TRBV7-2 and TRBJ2-1, is GAGVSQSPSNKVTEKGKDVELRCDPISGHTALYWYRQSLGQGLEFLIYFQGNSAPDKSGLPSDRFSAERTGGSVSTLTIQRTQQEDSAVYLCASSLVVAASYNEQFFGPGTRLTVL.

The CDR3 loop is CASSSDSLGGYTF. The CDR3 nucleotides are TGTGCCAGCAGCTCCGACAGTCTTGGGGGCTACACCTTC. The chain recombines TRBV7-8 with TRBJ1-2, with D perhaps matching TRBD1 (5 bases). V was trimmed by 4 bases and J by 8 bases, leaving 14 bases between them. Germline CDR1 reads SGHVS; CDR2 reads FQNEAQ. This CDR3 contains 13 residues.

The J gene is TRBJ2-1, the V gene TRBV4-3; possible D gene TRBD2, 6 bases. Trimming pared 0 bases from V and 2 bases from J, leaving 11 bases between. In germline, CDR1 is LGHNA, CDR2 YSLEER. The CDR3 is made up of 16 amino acids. The CDR3 loop is CASSQDLRGTYNEQFF. CDR3 coding DNA: TGCGCCAGCAGCCAAGATTTGCGGGGAACCTACAATGAGCAGTTCTTC.

The V call is TRBV9, the J call TRBJ2-7; D call uncertain. CDR3 size: 13 residues. Per the germline V gene, CDR1 is SGDLS and CDR2 is YYNGEE. Trimming removed 4 bases from V and 2 bases from J, with 10 bases in between. The chain's CDR3 is CASSIDTAYEQYF. As DNA, the CDR3 is TGTGCCAGCAGCATAGACACCGCCTACGAGCAGTACTTC.

The chain uses TRBV15 and TRBJ1-3, with D unresolved. V was shortened by 0 bases and J by 0 bases, with 6 bases between the two germline ends. CDR3 length equals 15 residues. CDR1 is LNHNV, CDR2 YYDKDF, per germline (reference sequence). CDR3 DNA sequence: TGTGCCACCAGCAGAGATCCTAGCTCTGGAAACACCATATATTTT. Its protein is CATSRDPSSGNTIYF.

This rearrangement joins TRBV7-9 to TRBJ2-5, with 7 bases matching TRBD2. The CDR3 covers 15 residues. Germline V lookup: CDR1 SEHNR, CDR2 FQNEAQ (reference sequence). With V trimmed by 5 bases and J by 5 bases, 11 bases remained unmatched. CDR3 in amino acids: CASSPGGSGRETQYF. CDR3 coding DNA: TGTGCCAGCAGCCCCGGTGGTAGCGGGCGGGAGACCCAGTACTTC.

This clone was observed once. The V and J genes are TRBV28 and TRBJ1-1; D remains unclear. Germline values: CDR1 MDHEN, CDR2 SYDVKM. The V end lost 1 base, the J end lost 4 bases, and 13 bases lay between the germline ends. The CDR3 loop spans 15 amino acids. Here the CDR3 DNA reads TGTGCCAGCAGTTTATCCACTTATCGGGGCACTGAAGCTTTCTTT. It specifies CASSLSTYRGTEAFF.

The chain couples TRBV6-1 to TRBJ2-7; a possible D gene is TRBD2 (6 bases). CDR1 is MNHNS and CDR2 is SASEGT in the germline V gene. The V end lost 1 base, the J end lost 4 bases, and 14 bases lay between the germline ends. CDR3 length: 15 amino acids. The CDR3 sequence: CASSEERAAGYEQYF. The CDR3 nucleotides are TGTGCCAGCAGTGAAGAACGAGCTGCGGGGTACGAGCAGTACTTC.

The CDR3 loop is CASSQDVGEVITEAFF. The CDR3 nucleotides are TGCGCCAGCAGCCAAGACGTTGGGGAGGTGATCACTGAAGCTTTCTTT. The genes are TRBV4-3 and TRBJ1-1; D is unresolved. V lost 0 bases to trimming and J lost 4 bases, with 15 bases between them. This CDR3 has 16 amino acids. The germline gives CDR1 LGHNA, CDR2 YSLEER.

The chain joins TRBV19 to TRBJ2-7, with TRBD1 identical over 9 bases. This CDR3 spans 15 amino acids. Trimming took 4 bases from V and 2 from J; bases not matched to a gene: 6. CDR1 is LNHDA and CDR2 is SQIVND in the germline V gene (reference sequence). CDR3 in DNA: TGTGCCAGTAGTAAGCCGGGACAGGGAGCCTACGAGCAGTACTTC. This translates into CASSKPGQGAYEQYF.

The J gene is TRBJ2-6, the V gene TRBV4-1; TRBD1 matches 11 bases. CDR3 length: 20 residues. Germline CDR1 and CDR2: MGHRA and YSYEKL. V lost 3 bases to trimming and J lost 13 bases; unmatched junction nucleotides: 23. The CDR3 loop reads CASSQAFRDRGFKGPRVLTF. The CDR3, as DNA: TGCGCCAGCAGCCAGGCCTTTCGGGACAGGGGGTTTAAGGGTCCCAGAGTCCTGACTTTC.

The CDR3 sequence: CASSLQGNTGELFF. CDR3 DNA sequence: TGTGCCAGCAGCTTACAGGGGAACACCGGGGAGCTGTTTTTT. The chain employs TRBV7-9 and TRBJ2-2, with D possibly TRBD1 on 5 matching bases. The CDR3 is 14 residues long. Per the germline V gene, CDR1 is SEHNR and CDR2 is FQNEAQ (reference sequence). The V and J ends lost 2 bases and 1 base respectively, with 5 bases between them.

The chain employs TRBV4-3 and TRBJ1-3, with 7 bases matching TRBD1. The length of the CDR3 is 15 residues. Germline V CDR1 and CDR2: LGHNA, YSLEER. V gave up 1 base and J gave up 5 bases; unmatched junction bases: 5. Here the CDR3 reads CASSQARGQRNTIYF. The CDR3 DNA follows: TGCGCCAGCAGCCAAGCCCGGGGACAGCGAAACACCATATATTTT.

The rearrangement joins TRBV28 to TRBJ1-2; 10 nucleotides align to TRBD1. Germline lookup yields CDR1 MDHEN and CDR2 SYDVKM. The junction had 12 bases not matched to a gene; V was cut back by 6 bases and J by 5 bases. The CDR3 runs 16 residues. As DNA, the CDR3 is TGTGCCAGCAGCTTTCCACGGACAGGGGGGTTATATGGCTACACCTTC. This gives the protein CASSFPRTGGLYGYTF.

The chain carries TRBV6-5 and TRBJ1-5; 10 bases are a match to TRBD1. CDR3 size: 15 residues. The germline V gene encodes CDR1 MNHEY and CDR2 SVGAGI. Trimming cost V 6 bases and J 5 bases; bases outside gene matches: 7. The CDR3 DNA reads TGTGCCAGCAGCCGAGGACAGGGGGGACATCAGCCCCAGCATTTT. It encodes CASSRGQGGHQPQHF.

This chain links TRBV30 with TRBJ1-1, with D possibly being TRBD1 (5 bases). This CDR3 has 18 residues. Germline V lookup: CDR1 GTSNPN, CDR2 SVGIG (reference sequence). Trimming shortened V by 4 bases and J by 0 bases, and 24 bases separated the two germline ends. DNA for the CDR3: TGTGCCTGGATTAAAGTTCTGGGGCGGCAAAAAATGAACACTGAAGCTTTCTTT. It encodes CAWIKVLGRQKMNTEAFF.

This chain connects TRBV2 to TRBJ2-5, with D uncertain. V lost 1 base to trimming and J lost 7 bases, with 4 bases between them. The CDR3 contains 11 residues. Germline assignment: CDR1 SNHLY and CDR2 FYNNEI. The chain's CDR3 is CASSEVATQYF. CDR3 in DNA: TGTGCCAGCAGTGAAGTAGCGACCCAGTACTTC.

This chain uses TRBV10-3 with TRBJ2-1, with 8 positions matching TRBD2. The J segment lost 4 bases and the V segment lost 3 bases, leaving 8 bases of the junction unmatched. CDR1 ENHRY and CDR2 SYGVKD come from the germline V gene. The CDR3 has 16 amino acids. The CDR3 loop reads CAISDSAGELYNEQFF. The CDR3 coding sequence is TGTGCCATCAGTGATTCAGCGGGAGAGCTATACAATGAGCAGTTCTTC.